A selection of T cell receptor beta chains follows, all from one sample in a study of CD8+CD57+ T cells in acquired aplastic anemia. TCRdb ran MiXCR on the reads and lists one entry per CDR3 protein. The table has roughly 160,000 distinct CDR3 sequences, 60% to 70% seen once; the top ten hold under 60%. The material sequenced was sorted CD4+, CD8+, or CD8+CD57+ T cells (not recorded which) from PBMCs. The receptors come from a human donor in good health. CDR3s include the opening cysteine and the closing phenylalanine or tryptophan. A D gene is named only where the DNA matches it firmly. Clone sizes are given selectively: once, few, many, or a class where the clone is expanded.

V,size,D,J,CDR3,DNA
TRBV25-1,NA,NA,TRBJ2-5,CASSEYGAAETQYF,TGTGCCAGCAGTGAATACGGGGCTGCGGAGACCCAGTACTTC
TRBV7-9,many,TRBD1,TRBJ1-1,CASSFSYRDRGQDTEAFF,TGTGCCAGCAGCTTTAGCTACCGGGACAGGGGGCAGGACACTGAAGCTTTCTTT
TRBV5-6,many,NA,TRBJ2-7,CASSLAFLDEQYF,TGTGCCAGCAGCTTGGCCTTCCTGGACGAGCAGTACTTC
TRBV19,many,NA,TRBJ2-1,CASSPGAGVGYEQFF,TGTGCCAGTAGTCCGGGGGCGGGAGTGGGTTATGAGCAGTTCTTC
TRBV7-9,many,NA,TRBJ1-1,CASSLGGGAERAFF,TGTGCCAGCAGCTTGGGCGGGGGAGCCGAAAGAGCTTTCTTT
TRBV10-3,NA,NA,TRBJ1-2,CAIKASDNYGYTF,TGTGCCATCAAGGCCAGCGATAACTATGGCTACACCTTC
TRBV19,NA,NA,TRBJ1-5,CASSTQGDHPQHF,TGTGCCAGTAGTACCCAGGGTGATCATCCCCAGCATTTT
TRBV5-1,NA,NA,TRBJ1-6,CASSLLSGIGSPLHF,TGCGCCAGCAGCTTGCTCTCAGGGATCGGATCACCCCTCCACTTT
TRBV6-2/TRBV6-3,many,NA,TRBJ2-7,CASSYVGKYEQYF,TGTGCCAGCAGTTACGTCGGGAAATACGAGCAGTACTTC
TRBV7-9,NA,TRBD1,TRBJ1-5,CASSLGLGQGNQPQHF,TGTGCCAGCAGCTTAGGCCTGGGACAGGGGAATCAGCCCCAGCATTTT
TRBV7-2,NA,NA,TRBJ2-5,CASTFLETQYF,TGTGCCAGCACCTTCCTGGAGACCCAGTACTTC
TRBV24-1,NA,NA,TRBJ2-7,CATSDLTGPEQYF,TGTGCCACCAGTGATCTCACCGGTCCCGAGCAGTACTTC
TRBV29-1,many,NA,TRBJ2-3,CSVEETDTQYF,TGCAGCGTTGAGGAAACAGATACGCAGTATTTT
TRBV9,many,NA,TRBJ2-3,CASSVAWGAGTDTQYF,TGTGCCAGCAGCGTAGCTTGGGGGGCCGGCACAGATACGCAGTATTTT
TRBV5-4,NA,TRBD2,TRBJ2-1,CASSVGLAGHSYEQFF,TGTGCCAGCAGCGTCGGGCTAGCGGGGCACTCCTACGAGCAGTTCTTC
TRBV7-2,NA,NA,TRBJ2-7,CASSLRGEQYF,TGTGCCAGCAGCTTAAGGGGGGAGCAGTACTTC
TRBV5-1,once,TRBD2,TRBJ2-2,CASRSSGPTNTGELFF,TGCGCCAGCAGATCTAGCGGGCCAACGAACACCGGGGAGCTGTTTTTT
TRBV9,NA,NA,TRBJ1-3,CASSGDTIYF,TGTGCCAGCAGCGGGGACACCATATATTTT
TRBV7-8,NA,NA,TRBJ2-6,CASRGNRALLSGANVLTF,TGTGCCAGCAGAGGCAACAGGGCCCTACTCTCTGGGGCCAACGTCCTGACTTTC
TRBV24-1,NA,TRBD2,TRBJ2-5,CATSDPTSGGGQETQYF,TGTGCCACCAGTGATCCTACTAGCGGGGGGGGACAAGAGACCCAGTACTTC
TRBV29-1,few,NA,TRBJ1-2,CSVERQGYGYTF,TGCAGCGTTGAGCGGCAGGGGTATGGCTACACCTTC
TRBV11-3,many,NA,TRBJ2-1,CASSPRGYNEQFF,TGTGCCAGCAGCCCCCGGGGGTACAATGAGCAGTTCTTC
TRBV7-9,NA,TRBD2,TRBJ2-7,CASSLGTSPNEQYF,TGTGCCAGCAGCTTAGGGACTAGCCCCAACGAGCAGTACTTC
TRBV15,many,NA,TRBJ1-1,CATSSRYEVDPNTEAFF,TGTGCCACCAGCTCTCGCTACGAGGTAGATCCGAACACTGAAGCTTTCTTT
TRBV7-9,NA,NA,TRBJ1-6,CASSLGDASPLHF,TGTGCCAGCAGCTTAGGGGACGCCTCACCCCTCCACTTT
TRBV20-1,NA,NA,TRBJ2-1,CSASSGLEQFF,TGCAGTGCTAGTAGCGGTTTGGAGCAGTTCTTC
TRBV25-1,once,NA,TRBJ2-5,CASSEWARGPQETQYF,TGTGCCAGCAGTGAATGGGCCCGGGGGCCCCAAGAGACCCAGTACTTC
TRBV6-1,NA,TRBD2,TRBJ2-5,CASDVSGGQETQYF,TGTGCCAGCGATGTTAGCGGGGGTCAAGAGACCCAGTACTTC
TRBV20-1,NA,NA,TRBJ2-7,CSASSEYLTYEQYF,TGCAGTGCTAGTTCCGAATACTTGACGTACGAGCAGTACTTC
TRBV19,NA,TRBD1,TRBJ1-2,CASSNTGVGSNGYTF,TGTGCCAGTAGTAACACAGGGGTTGGATCCAATGGCTACACCTTC
TRBV9,many,TRBD2,TRBJ2-3,CASSVGLAVATSTDTQYF,TGTGCCAGCAGCGTAGGACTAGCGGTAGCCACGAGCACAGATACGCAGTATTTT
TRBV20-1,NA,TRBD1,TRBJ1-1,CSARDRSAAFF,TGCAGTGCGCGGGACAGGAGTGCAGCTTTCTTT
TRBV9,many,TRBD1,TRBJ2-7,CASQPEQGAYEQYF,TGTGCCAGCCAACCGGAACAGGGGGCTTACGAGCAGTACTTC
TRBV7-2,NA,NA,TRBJ2-5,CASSIPGFKGETQYF,TGTGCCAGCTCCATCCCGGGGTTTAAAGGGGAGACCCAGTACTTC
TRBV7-7,NA,TRBD2,TRBJ2-5,CASSSTSASGETQYF,TGTGCTAGCAGCTCGACTAGCGCGTCGGGGGAGACCCAGTACTTC
TRBV24-1,NA,TRBD1,TRBJ1-6,CATSETGRASPLHF,TGTGCCACCAGTGAGACAGGGAGAGCTTCACCCCTCCACTTT
TRBV30,NA,NA,TRBJ1-2,CAWSTDSHFYGYTF,TGTGCCTGGAGTACGGACAGCCACTTCTATGGCTACACCTTC
TRBV7-9,once,NA,TRBJ2-5,CASSPKRDGQETQYF,TGTGCCAGCAGCCCTAAAAGGGACGGCCAAGAGACCCAGTACTTC
TRBV19,NA,TRBD2,TRBJ2-5,CASSWSGRGETQYF,TGTGCCAGTAGTTGGAGCGGGAGAGGGGAGACCCAGTACTTC
TRBV20-1,NA,NA,TRBJ2-7,CSARVAGTTYEQYF,TGCAGTGCTAGAGTCGCGGGTACTACCTACGAGCAGTACTTC